This T cell receptor (beta chain) derives from a study of T cells in Graves' hyperthyroidism and ophthalmopathy (dated by TCRdb to about 2019). A note on the overall study: TCR V-J signatures able to tell the groups apart were searched for in a discovery cohort of 95 or so patients, of whom more than 40 had Graves' ophthalmopathy and 57 had stable Graves' hyperthyroidism. Prospective prediction of ophthalmopathy was tested in an independent validation cohort consisting of some 18 hyperthyroidism patients and over 15 patients who later progressed to ophthalmopathy. The 100 or so discovery patients were randomly split 7:3 into training and test sets. In several Graves' hyperthyroidism patients, the study also compared T-cell repertoires from thyroid tissue with T-cell repertoires from blood. After sampling, hyperthyroidism patients received methimazole starting at 30 mg daily, and ophthalmopathy patients received high-dose intravenous methylprednisolone. According to the paper, TCR Vbeta CDR3 sequencing was carried out on approximately 140 peripheral blood samples, which came from under 50 ophthalmopathy, roughly 75 hyperthyroidism and approximately 17 progressor patients.

From the cysteine up to the phenylalanine, the CDR3 has a length of 11 residues. Kept here is only the CDR3 DNA, which spans 33 bases and is read in frame from base 1. Deletion took 4 bases off V and 7 bases off J, with a span of 8 bases between the germline ends. Sequences MNHEY (CDR1) and SMNVEV (CDR2) are obtained from the germline V gene (reference sequence). The TCR beta CDR3 regions were amplified from the RNA transcripts. The TCR CDR3 was subjected to a first round of RT-PCR using the HTBI primer set and the Qiagen OneStep RT-PCR kit. The libraries were constructed in a second round of multiplex PCR and then size-selected and purified. Paired-end sequencing of the libraries was performed with 100 bp reads on an Illumina HiSeq2000. Processing in the source paper ran as follows. SOAPnuke was used to process the raw data, with reads discarded if the reads contained adapters or uncalled bases, had a mean Phred below 15, or lacked an exact constant-primer or identifier match. COPE v1.2.5 was used to merge high-quality paired reads, and clonotypes were defined as unique nucleotide sequences. Clonotypes were aligned to IMGT TRBV, TRBD and TRBJ reference segments using MiTCR v1.1. Analysis was restricted to V-J combinations with a frequency above 0.0001, which covered roughly 99% of repertoires. The TCS score was defined as F50 (clonal expansion) divided by E x V (chaos), with BLOSUM62-based TCRdist calculated between CDR3 peptides within each V-J. Welch's t-statistics and random forest reduced 500 to 650 V-J features to 10 to 15, which were used in a naive Bayes classifier (R e1071). TCRdb cleaned the public reads at Q25 with fastp, built clones with MiXCR and kept in-frame beta chains. Entries that share a CDR3 protein sequence are merged under the most common genes and DNA. TCRdb, not the authors, supplied the V and J calls. Here the sample has hundreds of thousands of distinct CDR3 sequences; 35% to 55% occur a single time. The ten largest clones represent 8.2% of the sample.

The table lists this clonotype with many counts. What antigen it recognizes has not been identified. Base qualities were left out, and no much larger clone turns up one base away. The research as a whole found: Sample size was not statistically predetermined, and investigators were not blinded to group allocation. Most expanded thyroid clonotypes (frequency above 0.001) were also detected in blood, suggesting blood repertoires may reflect thyroid immune responses. Ophthalmopathy was separated from stable hyperthyroidism by a 13 V-J signature model, with approximately 89% sensitivity and roughly 81% specificity obtained in cross-validation and 80%/75% obtained in testing. In validation, the model predicted progression to ophthalmopathy with 55% to 71% sensitivity and roughly 72% specificity, a median of 6.5 months before onset.

Stable Graves' hyperthyroidism was defined as no progression to ophthalmopathy during 18 months of follow-up. Hyperthyroidism patients were aged 18 to 65 years and newly diagnosed, with disease duration of less than 2 months. The study excluded patients with uncontrolled infections, other autoimmune diseases, pregnancy or lactation. Clinical symptoms, serum thyroxine and TRAb, thyroid ultrasound, and orbital computed tomography formed the basis for the diagnoses. Total RNA was extracted with Trizol reagent, and quality was checked on an Agilent 2100 Bioanalyzer. Input material: peripheral blood or thyroid tissue (not recorded which). The chain uses TRBV27 and TRBJ2-7, with no confident D gene call. This clonotype was obtained from a woman under 30 with Graves' hyperthyroidism. Donor details come from another sample of the same person, matched by shared clones. The CDR3 loop reads CASSSLGEQYF. In nucleotides, the sequence is TGTGCCAGCAGTTCCCTTGGGGAGCAGTACTTC.